The rows below give T cell receptor beta chains drawn from one sample of a study of cytomegalovirus exposure and HLA in healthy donors. The table came from immunoSEQ multiplex PCR; TCRdb's copy has only in-frame clones and leaves some out. The table records approximately 100,000 clones, around 73% of them present only once. Sequenced: PBMCs. Every receptor here comes from a woman aged 40 to 50 in good health and CMV-seronegative. Both conserved end residues are part of each CDR3. D genes are given only for firm matches. A row's size may be missing; if present it is once, few, many or a size class.

length: 14; J: TRBJ1-6; size: few; D: TRBD1; V: TRBV5-1; CDR3: CASAPGQGTSPLHF; DNA: TGCGCCAGCGCACCGGGACAGGGGACTTCACCCCTCCACTTT
length: 15; J: TRBJ2-7; size: few; D: TRBD1; V: TRBV7-2; CDR3: CASSRTGQSSYEQYF; DNA: TGTGCCAGCAGCCGCACGGGACAGAGCTCCTACGAGCAGTACTTC
length: 15; J: TRBJ2-3; size: NA; D: TRBD2; V: TRBV27; CDR3: CASSLVAGGPDTQYF; DNA: TGTGCCAGCAGTTTAGTAGCGGGAGGGCCAGATACGCAGTATTTT
length: 14; J: TRBJ1-1; size: NA; D: NA; V: TRBV9; CDR3: CASSISTGDTEAFF; DNA: TGTGCCAGCAGCATTTCGACAGGAGACACTGAAGCTTTCTTT
length: 13; J: TRBJ2-3; size: NA; D: NA; V: TRBV18; CDR3: CASSPRRTDTQYF; DNA: TGTGCCAGCTCACCTAGGAGAACAGATACGCAGTATTTT
length: 19; J: TRBJ2-1; size: NA; D: TRBD2; V: TRBV19; CDR3: CASSIPGGLAGGSYNEQFF; DNA: TGTGCCAGTAGTATCCCCGGGGGGTTAGCGGGAGGGTCCTACAATGAGCAGTTCTTC
length: 14; J: TRBJ2-2; size: NA; D: TRBD2; V: TRBV19; CDR3: CATKLAGVDGELFF; DNA: TGTGCCACCAAACTAGCGGGAGTTGACGGGGAGCTGTTTTTT
length: 14; J: TRBJ2-3; size: NA; D: TRBD2; V: TRBV7-9; CDR3: CASGEAGGIDTQYF; DNA: TGTGCCAGCGGGGAAGCGGGAGGGATAGATACGCAGTATTTT
length: 14; J: TRBJ1-5; size: NA; D: NA; V: TRBV27; CDR3: CASSLAAESQPQHF; DNA: TGTGCCAGCAGTTTAGCGGCGGAGTCCCAGCCCCAGCATTTT
length: 14; J: TRBJ1-3; size: NA; D: NA; V: TRBV28; CDR3: CASSRQQGAHTIYF; DNA: TGTGCCAGCAGTCGCCAACAGGGAGCACACACCATATATTTT
length: 16; J: TRBJ2-1; size: NA; D: TRBD1; V: TRBV5-1; CDR3: CASSSIRDRGVNEQFF; DNA: TGCGCCAGCAGCAGTATCCGGGACAGGGGGGTCAATGAGCAGTTCTTC
length: 14; J: TRBJ2-7; size: few; D: TRBD1; V: TRBV2; CDR3: CASATGGDGREQYF; DNA: TGTGCCAGCGCGACAGGGGGGGACGGACGCGAGCAGTACTTC
length: 19; J: TRBJ1-4; size: NA; D: NA; V: TRBV5-1; CDR3: CASSLSGPGRSATNEKLFF; DNA: TGCGCCAGCAGCTTGAGTGGCCCTGGCCGTTCTGCAACTAATGAAAAACTGTTTTTT
length: 16; J: TRBJ1-2; size: NA; D: NA; V: TRBV7-9; CDR3: CSSSLGVREAGEGYTF; DNA: TGTTCCAGCAGCTTAGGGGTCAGGGAGGCAGGAGAGGGCTACACCTTC
length: 16; J: TRBJ2-7; size: NA; D: TRBD1; V: TRBV18; CDR3: CASSPEQGATTYEQYF; DNA: TGTGCCAGCTCACCAGAACAGGGGGCTACCACCTACGAGCAGTACTTC
length: 14; J: TRBJ2-7; size: NA; D: TRBD2; V: TRBV27; CDR3: CASSLGGGGSEQYF; DNA: TGTGCCAGCAGTTTGGGCGGGGGAGGAAGCGAGCAGTACTTC
length: 13; J: TRBJ1-2; size: NA; D: NA; V: TRBV7-9; CDR3: CSSSLRGGDGYTF; DNA: TGTTCCAGCAGCCTCCGGGGGGGGGATGGCTACACCTTC
length: 13; J: TRBJ2-1; size: NA; D: TRBD1; V: TRBV5-1; CDR3: CASSSGDRNEQFF; DNA: TGCGCCAGCAGCTCGGGGGACAGGAATGAGCAGTTCTTC
length: 15; J: TRBJ2-3; size: NA; D: NA; V: TRBV11-3; CDR3: CASSLDGDPGNTQYF; DNA: TGTGCCAGCAGCTTAGACGGCGATCCCGGGAATACGCAGTATTTT
length: 14; J: TRBJ1-5; size: NA; D: NA; V: TRBV2; CDR3: CASSPDTTNQPQHF; DNA: TGTGCCAGCAGCCCCGACACCACGAATCAGCCCCAGCATTTT
length: 15; J: TRBJ2-7; size: NA; D: NA; V: TRBV11-3; CDR3: CASSLLQVSSYEQYF; DNA: TGTGCCAGCAGCTTATTGCAGGTTAGCTCCTACGAGCAGTACTTC
length: 12; J: TRBJ1-1; size: NA; D: NA; V: TRBV6-1; CDR3: CASSPLHTEAFF; DNA: TGTGCCAGCAGTCCACTCCACACTGAAGCTTTCTTT
length: 15; J: TRBJ1-6; size: NA; D: TRBD1; V: TRBV28; CDR3: CASHTWTGPDSPLHF; DNA: TGTGCCAGCCATACGTGGACAGGGCCGGATTCACCCCTCCACTTT
length: 15; J: TRBJ1-5; size: NA; D: NA; V: TRBV2; CDR3: CASRVGRAGNQPQHF; DNA: TGTGCCAGCAGGGTAGGGAGAGCGGGCAATCAGCCCCAGCATTTT
length: 16; J: TRBJ1-5; size: NA; D: NA; V: TRBV19; CDR3: CASSIRVDRPTWPQHF; DNA: TGTGCCAGTAGTATAAGGGTGGACAGACCTACGTGGCCCCAGCATTTT
length: 12; J: TRBJ1-5; size: NA; D: NA; V: TRBV28; CDR3: CASSSRGQPQHF; DNA: TGTGCCAGCAGTTCCAGGGGTCAGCCCCAGCATTTT
length: 18; J: TRBJ2-1; size: NA; D: TRBD2; V: TRBV28; CDR3: CASSLSPLLAGGDNEQFF; DNA: TGTGCCAGCAGTTTATCCCCTCTACTAGCGGGAGGAGACAATGAGCAGTTCTTC
length: 12; J: TRBJ1-2; size: NA; D: NA; V: TRBV12-5; CDR3: CASGWGHRGYTF; DNA: TGTGCTAGTGGTTGGGGACATCGGGGCTACACCTTC
length: 14; J: TRBJ1-1; size: NA; D: NA; V: TRBV14; CDR3: CASSLMTGYTEAFF; DNA: TGTGCCAGCAGCCTCATGACAGGCTACACTGAAGCTTTCTTT
length: 14; J: TRBJ1-1; size: NA; D: NA; V: TRBV6-5; CDR3: CASSLPGQDTEAFF; DNA: TGTGCCAGCAGTTTACCGGGACAAGACACTGAAGCTTTCTTT
length: 15; J: TRBJ2-4; size: few; D: NA; V: TRBV5-1; CDR3: CASSYSGGGVSIQYF; DNA: TGCGCCAGCAGCTACAGCGGCGGCGGGGTGAGCATTCAGTACTTC
length: 14; J: TRBJ2-1; size: NA; D: NA; V: TRBV1; CDR3: CTSSGLSSYNEQFF; DNA: TGCACCAGCAGCGGTCTAAGCTCCTACAATGAGCAGTTCTTC
length: 12; J: TRBJ1-1; size: once; D: NA; V: TRBV7-4; CDR3: CASSPWNTEAFF; DNA: TGTGCCAGCAGCCCCTGGAACACTGAAGCTTTCTTT
length: 16; J: TRBJ1-5; size: NA; D: TRBD1; V: TRBV19; CDR3: CASSFGAQGIRQPQHF; DNA: TGTGCCAGTAGTTTTGGCGCACAGGGGATTAGGCAGCCCCAGCATTTT
length: 15; J: TRBJ1-1; size: NA; D: NA; V: TRBV19; CDR3: CASSTPEWGGTEAFF; DNA: TGTGCCAGTAGTACGCCGGAGTGGGGAGGGACTGAAGCTTTCTTT
length: 14; J: TRBJ1-2; size: NA; D: TRBD1; V: TRBV19; CDR3: CASRGTGVYYGYTF; DNA: TGTGCCAGTAGGGGGACAGGGGTGTACTATGGCTACACCTTC
length: 14; J: TRBJ2-7; size: NA; D: NA; V: TRBV9; CDR3: CASSGGSLGYEQYF; DNA: TGTGCCAGCAGCGGAGGATCGCTAGGTTACGAGCAGTACTTC
length: 16; J: TRBJ2-1; size: NA; D: TRBD2; V: TRBV28; CDR3: CASRRRLAGRLNEQFF; DNA: TGTGCCAGCAGACGCCGACTAGCGGGGCGCCTCAATGAGCAGTTCTTC
length: 15; J: TRBJ1-6; size: NA; D: TRBD1; V: TRBV2; CDR3: CASMDRVTYNSPLHF; DNA: TGTGCCAGCATGGACAGGGTCACCTATAATTCACCCCTCCACTTT
length: 13; J: TRBJ2-1; size: NA; D: NA; V: TRBV19; CDR3: CASSSGAYNEQFF; DNA: TGTGCCAGTAGTAGCGGTGCCTACAATGAGCAGTTCTTC
length: 18; J: TRBJ2-3; size: NA; D: TRBD2; V: TRBV4-3; CDR3: CASSRNRWNGRATDTQYF; DNA: TGCGCCAGCAGCCGTAATCGGTGGAACGGGAGGGCCACAGATACGCAGTATTTT
length: 17; J: TRBJ1-2; size: NA; D: NA; V: TRBV7-2; CDR3: CASSSTQWTGINYGYTF; DNA: TGTGCCAGCAGCTCGACCCAGTGGACTGGAATTAACTATGGCTACACCTTC
length: 15; J: TRBJ2-1; size: NA; D: TRBD2; V: TRBV6-5; CDR3: CASSLLAGGLNEQFF; DNA: TGTGCCAGCAGTTTACTAGCGGGAGGCCTGAATGAGCAGTTCTTC
length: 15; J: TRBJ2-7; size: NA; D: TRBD2; V: TRBV5-5; CDR3: CASSLRLAVSYEQYF; DNA: TGTGCCAGCAGCTTGAGGCTAGCGGTCTCCTACGAGCAGTACTTC
length: 16; J: TRBJ2-7; size: NA; D: NA; V: TRBV7-8; CDR3: CASSDGIRTLSYEQYF; DNA: TGTGCCAGCAGCGATGGCATTCGGACTCTCTCCTACGAGCAGTACTTC
length: 12; J: TRBJ1-4; size: NA; D: NA; V: TRBV6-1; CDR3: CASSEDGGRLFF; DNA: TGTGCCAGCAGTGAAGATGGAGGAAGACTGTTTTTT
length: 14; J: TRBJ1-2; size: NA; D: NA; V: TRBV6-5; CDR3: CASSRGTGHYGYTF; DNA: TGTGCCAGCAGTAGGGGGACGGGACACTATGGCTACACCTTC
length: 14; J: TRBJ2-3; size: NA; D: NA; V: TRBV2; CDR3: CASSLSGRTDTQYF; DNA: TGTGCCAGCAGTCTTAGCGGTCGCACAGATACGCAGTATTTT
length: 15; J: TRBJ1-4; size: few; D: NA; V: TRBV4-3; CDR3: CASSQQTGINEKLFF; DNA: TGCGCCAGCAGCCAACAAACAGGGATTAATGAAAAACTGTTTTTT
length: 14; J: TRBJ2-7; size: NA; D: TRBD1; V: TRBV19; CDR3: CASRPGQGIYEQYF; DNA: TGTGCCAGTAGACCGGGACAGGGAATCTACGAGCAGTACTTC
length: 14; J: TRBJ2-3; size: NA; D: TRBD2; V: TRBV11-2; CDR3: CASSLGTSADTQYF; DNA: TGTGCCAGCAGCCTTGGGACTAGCGCAGATACGCAGTATTTT
length: 12; J: TRBJ1-5; size: once; D: NA; V: TRBV19; CDR3: CASSIGGKPQHF; DNA: TGTGCCAGTAGTATAGGCGGAAAGCCCCAGCATTTT
length: 14; J: TRBJ2-3; size: NA; D: NA; V: TRBV5-1; CDR3: CASSLELSTDTQYF; DNA: TGCGCCAGCAGCTTGGAGCTCTCCACAGATACGCAGTATTTT